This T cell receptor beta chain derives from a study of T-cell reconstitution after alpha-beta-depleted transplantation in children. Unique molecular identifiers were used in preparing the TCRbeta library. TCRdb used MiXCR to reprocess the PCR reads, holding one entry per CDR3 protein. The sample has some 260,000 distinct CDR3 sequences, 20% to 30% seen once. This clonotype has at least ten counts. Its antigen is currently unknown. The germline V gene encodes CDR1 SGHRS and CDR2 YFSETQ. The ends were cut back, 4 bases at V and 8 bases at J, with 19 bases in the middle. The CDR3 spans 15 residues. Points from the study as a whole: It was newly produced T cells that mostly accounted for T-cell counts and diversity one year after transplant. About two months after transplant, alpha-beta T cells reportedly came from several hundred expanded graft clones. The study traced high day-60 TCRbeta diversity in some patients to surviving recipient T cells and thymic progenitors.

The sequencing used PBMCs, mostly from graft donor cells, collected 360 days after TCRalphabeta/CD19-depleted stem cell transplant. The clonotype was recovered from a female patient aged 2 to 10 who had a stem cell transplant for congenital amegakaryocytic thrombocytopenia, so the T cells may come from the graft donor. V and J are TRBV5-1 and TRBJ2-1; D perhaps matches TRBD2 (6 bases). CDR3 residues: CASSIRLDGNYEQFF. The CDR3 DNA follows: TGCGCCAGCAGCATTCGACTAGACGGAAATTATGAGCAGTTCTTC.